One T cell receptor (beta chain) is described in this entry. Its specificity is not known. This specimen comes from a study of a mutant IDH1 vaccine in newly diagnosed glioma. Study in general: The study gave patients eight vaccinations in weeks 1, 3, 5, 7, 11, 15, 19, 23. First vaccine doses came 4-6 weeks after radiotherapy alone, or with temozolomide cycles.

The time point denotes: week 11, during vaccination. With topical imiquimod, each dose of the vaccine consisted of 300 ug of mutant IDH1 20-mer peptide. The CDR3 sequence is 16 residues long. Trimming stripped 2 bases from V and 0 bases from J, with 9 bases between. Germline V CDR1 and CDR2: SGHTS, YDEGEE. Profiled with immunoSEQ multiplex PCR; TCRdb holds only in-frame clones, not every one. This table holds about 120,000 clones, roughly 77% found once. Sequenced here: PBMCs, sampled from a glioma patient whose treatment included an IDH1 peptide vaccine. The TCR comes from a man in his forties with glioma. This chain links TRBV5-8 with TRBJ2-6; D uncertain. The CDR3 here is CASSFGSSSGANVLTF. CDR3 DNA: TGTGCCAGCAGCTTTGGATCTTCCTCTGGGGCCAACGTCCTGACTTTC.